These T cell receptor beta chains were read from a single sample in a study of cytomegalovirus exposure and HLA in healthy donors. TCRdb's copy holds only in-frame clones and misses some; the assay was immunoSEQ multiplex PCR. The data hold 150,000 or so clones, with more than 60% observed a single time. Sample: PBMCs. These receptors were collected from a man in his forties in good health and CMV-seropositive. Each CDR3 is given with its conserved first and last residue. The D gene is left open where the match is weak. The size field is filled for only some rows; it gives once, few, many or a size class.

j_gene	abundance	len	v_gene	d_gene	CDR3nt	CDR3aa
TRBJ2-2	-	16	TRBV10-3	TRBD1	TGTGCCATTAGTGAGTCGACAGGGCTGAACACCGGGGAGCTGTTTTTT	CAISESTGLNTGELFF
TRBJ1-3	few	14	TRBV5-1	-	TGCGCCAGCAGACCTAGCGGTTCGGGAAACACCATATATTTT	CASRPSGSGNTIYF
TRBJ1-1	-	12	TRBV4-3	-	TGCGCCAGCAGCCAAGATCTCGGTAAAGCTTTCTTT	CASSQDLGKAFF
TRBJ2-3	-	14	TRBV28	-	TGTGCGCACATGGGCCGAACCCCAACAGATACGCAGTATTTT	CAHMGRTPTDTQYF
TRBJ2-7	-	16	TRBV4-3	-	TGCGCCAGCAGCCAAGGGTATAGCGGAAATACCTACGAGCAGTACTTC	CASSQGYSGNTYEQYF
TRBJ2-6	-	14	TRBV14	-	TGTGCCAGCAGCCGATCCTCTGGGGCCAACGGCCTGACTTTC	CASSRSSGANGLTF
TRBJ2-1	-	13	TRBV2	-	TGTGCCAGCAGGGCACGGAGGAATACTGAGCAGTTCTTC	CASRARRNTEQFF
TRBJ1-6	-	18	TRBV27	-	TGTGCCAGCAGACCTTTACAAAACATCGAAACCGCTAATTCACCCCTCCACTTT	CASRPLQNIETANSPLHF
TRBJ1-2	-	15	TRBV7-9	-	TGTGCCAGCAGCTTAGGAAGGGGTCCGAACTATGGCTACACCTTC	CASSLGRGPNYGYTF
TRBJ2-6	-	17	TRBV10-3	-	TGTGCCATCAGGGGGGGGGCAAGCCTCTCTGGGGCCAACGTCCTGACTTTC	CAIRGGASLSGANVLTF
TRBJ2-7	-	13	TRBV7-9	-	TGTGCCAGCAGCCCCTCGCCTAGGTACGAGCAGTACTTC	CASSPSPRYEQYF
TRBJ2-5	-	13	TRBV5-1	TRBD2	TGCGCCAGCAGCGAAGCGGGACGGGAGACCCAGTACTTC	CASSEAGRETQYF
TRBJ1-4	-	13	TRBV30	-	TGTGCCTGGAGTGATCGGGGAGATGAAAAACTGTTTTTT	CAWSDRGDEKLFF
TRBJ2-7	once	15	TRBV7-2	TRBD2	TGTGCCAGCAGCTGGACTAGCGGGATCTCCTACGAGCAGTACTTC	CASSWTSGISYEQYF
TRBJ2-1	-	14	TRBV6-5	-	TGTGCCAGCAGTTACCGGGACACTTACAATGAGCAGTTCTTC	CASSYRDTYNEQFF
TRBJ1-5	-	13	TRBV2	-	TGTGCCAGCACCCTCCGGTGGAGCCAGCCCCAGCATTTT	CASTLRWSQPQHF
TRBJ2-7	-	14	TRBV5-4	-	TGTGCCAGCAGCTTGAATGAGGTTCGCTACGAGCAGTACTTC	CASSLNEVRYEQYF
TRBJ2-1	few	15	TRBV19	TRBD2	TGTGCCGGGTCCTTCGGGCGGGGGTTTAACAATGAGCAGTTCTTC	CAGSFGRGFNNEQFF
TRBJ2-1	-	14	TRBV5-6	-	TGTGCCAGCAGCCCCCGTATAGTGTCCAATGAGCAGTTCTTC	CASSPRIVSNEQFF
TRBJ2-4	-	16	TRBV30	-	TGTGCCTGGGGTACCGGGTTACAACTAGCCAAAAACATTCAGTACTTC	CAWGTGLQLAKNIQYF
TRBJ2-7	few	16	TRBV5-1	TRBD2	TGCGCCAGCTCAGGGACTAGCGAAAATAAACCCTACGAGCAGTACTTC	CASSGTSENKPYEQYF
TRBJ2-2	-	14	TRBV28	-	TGTGCCAGCAGTCCGGACTGGACGACCGGGGAGCTGTTTTTT	CASSPDWTTGELFF
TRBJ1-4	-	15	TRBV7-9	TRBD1	TGTTCCAGCAGCTTGGCAGGGGGCACTAATGAAAAACTGTTTTTT	CSSSLAGGTNEKLFF
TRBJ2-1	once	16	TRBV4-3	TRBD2	TGCGCCAGCAGCCAAGATATCGGGGGGGCACTGAATGAGCAGTTCTTC	CASSQDIGGALNEQFF
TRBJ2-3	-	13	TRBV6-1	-	TGTGCCAGCAGGGAGCTGAGCACAGATACGCAGTATTTT	CASRELSTDTQYF
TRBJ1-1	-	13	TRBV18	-	TGTGCCAGCTCACCGCAGGGGAGCACTGAAGCTTTCTTT	CASSPQGSTEAFF
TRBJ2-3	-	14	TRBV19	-	TGTGCCAGTACCGGTGGGAGAGGGAAAGATACGCAGTATTTT	CASTGGRGKDTQYF
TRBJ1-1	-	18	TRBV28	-	TGTGCCAGCAGTAACAGTAAAGGGCGGGTAACACCCCACACTGAAGCTTTCTTT	CASSNSKGRVTPHTEAFF
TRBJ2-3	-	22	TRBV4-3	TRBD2	TGCGCCAGCAGCCTCTCCCCGGAAGGACTAGCGGGAGATCCCTTATTCACAGATACGCAGTATTTT	CASSLSPEGLAGDPLFTDTQYF
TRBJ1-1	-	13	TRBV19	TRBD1	TGTGCCATCCGGGACAGGGGACGATCTGAAGCTTTCTTT	CAIRDRGRSEAFF
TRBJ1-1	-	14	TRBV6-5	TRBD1	TGTGCCAGCAGCAACACAGGGGGTGACACTGAAGCTTTCTTT	CASSNTGGDTEAFF
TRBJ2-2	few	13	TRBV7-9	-	TGTGCCAGCAGCTTTACAGACCACGGGGAGCTGTTTTTT	CASSFTDHGELFF
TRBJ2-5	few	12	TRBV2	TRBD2	TGTGCCAGCAGCGACCCTAGCGGGACCCAGTACTTC	CASSDPSGTQYF
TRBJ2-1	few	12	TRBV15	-	TGTGCCACCAGCAGCTACCGTCGGGAGCAGTTCTTC	CATSSYRREQFF
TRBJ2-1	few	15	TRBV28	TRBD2	TGTGCCAGCAGTGCCGGGGGGAGCTCCTACAATGAGCAGTTCTTC	CASSAGGSSYNEQFF
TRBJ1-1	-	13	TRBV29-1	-	TGCAGCGTTGAAGGGACACTGAACACTGAAGCTTTCTTT	CSVEGTLNTEAFF
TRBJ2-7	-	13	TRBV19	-	TGTGCCAGTAGTACCGAGCAGACATACGAGCAGTACTTC	CASSTEQTYEQYF
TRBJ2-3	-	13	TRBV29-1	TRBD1	TGCAGCGTGGGACAGGGGTCTGGAGATACGCAGTATTTT	CSVGQGSGDTQYF
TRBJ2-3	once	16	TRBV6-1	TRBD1	TGTGCCAGCAGTGGAAACCCCCGGGACAGTACAGATACGCAGTATTTT	CASSGNPRDSTDTQYF
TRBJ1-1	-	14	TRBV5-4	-	TGTGCCAGCAGCTTCCACGGGGGGAACACTGAAGCTTTCTTT	CASSFHGGNTEAFF
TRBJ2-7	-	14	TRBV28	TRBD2	TGTGCCAGCAGTTTAACCGGGAGGGCTCGCGAGCAGTACTTC	CASSLTGRAREQYF
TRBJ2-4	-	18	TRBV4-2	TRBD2	TGTGCCAGCAGCCAAGGCGCCCTAAGCGGGAGGGCCGTAAACATTCAGTACTTC	CASSQGALSGRAVNIQYF